This TCR beta chain was captured by sequencing in a study of shared T cell receptors in the human thymus. The assay was immunoSEQ multiplex PCR, and TCRdb's table has in-frame clones only and misses some. The table lists hundreds of thousands of clones, around 87% of them singletons. The CDR3 runs to 17 residues. Per the germline V gene, CDR1 is MDHEN and CDR2 is SYDVKM. V lost 4 bases, J lost 2 bases, and 19 bases lay in between. These data were likewise used in another study, on human thymus T cells. Turning to that study: Donors were healthy Finnish infants having corrective surgery for congenital heart defects. Related research has reported that thymic repertoires overlap highly among unrelated individuals.

V usage is TRBV28 and J usage is TRBJ2-3; D possibly corresponds to TRBD2 (7 bases). Sequencing was done on a sample of thymocytes. The receptor was derived from a boy in the first two years of life with a congenital heart defect. The CDR3 region has the DNA TGTGCCAGCAGTTCTAGGCAGGGGAGGGGAGTCACAGATACGCAGTATTTT. Amino acids: CASSSRQGRGVTDTQYF.